The source of this TCR beta chain is a study of technical replicates of blood from a few donors. The germline CDR1 and CDR2 sequences are SGHVS and FQNEAQ. The CDR3 totals 12 residues. V lost 6 bases and J 7 bases, leaving 11 bases between the germline ends. TCRdb's copy holds only in-frame clones and misses some; the assay was immunoSEQ multiplex PCR. Here the sample spans approximately 70,000 clones, roughly 95% being singletons. Source material: T cells isolated from PBMCs. The V call is TRBV7-8, the J call TRBJ2-3, with D possibly matching TRBD2 (5 bases). The sequence was collected from a human donor in good health. Here the CDR3 DNA reads TGTGCCAGCAGTGCCCCCGGGAATACGCAGTATTTT. As protein: CASSAPGNTQYF.